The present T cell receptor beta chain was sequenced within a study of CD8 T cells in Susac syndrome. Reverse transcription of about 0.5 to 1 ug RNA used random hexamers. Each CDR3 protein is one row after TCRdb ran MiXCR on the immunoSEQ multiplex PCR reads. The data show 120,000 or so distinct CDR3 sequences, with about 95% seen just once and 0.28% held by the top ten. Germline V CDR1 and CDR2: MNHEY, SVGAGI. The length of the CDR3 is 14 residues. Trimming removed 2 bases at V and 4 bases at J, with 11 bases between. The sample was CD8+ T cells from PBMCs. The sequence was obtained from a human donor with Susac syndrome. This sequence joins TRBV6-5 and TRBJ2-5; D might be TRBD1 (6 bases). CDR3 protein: CASSYGQGPETQYF. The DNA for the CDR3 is TGTGCCAGCAGTTACGGCCAGGGGCCAGAGACCCAGTACTTC.